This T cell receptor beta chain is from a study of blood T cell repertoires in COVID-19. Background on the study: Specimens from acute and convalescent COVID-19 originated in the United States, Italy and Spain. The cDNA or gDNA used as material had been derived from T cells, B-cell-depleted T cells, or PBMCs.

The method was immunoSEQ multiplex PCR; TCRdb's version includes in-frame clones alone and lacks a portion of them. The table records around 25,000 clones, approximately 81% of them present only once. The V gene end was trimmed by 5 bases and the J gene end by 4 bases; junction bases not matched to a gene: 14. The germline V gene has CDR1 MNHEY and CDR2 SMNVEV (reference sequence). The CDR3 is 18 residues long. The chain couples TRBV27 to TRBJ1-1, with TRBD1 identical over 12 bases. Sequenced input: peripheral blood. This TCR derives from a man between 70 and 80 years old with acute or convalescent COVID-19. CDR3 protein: CASSKIPGTGGAFTEAFF. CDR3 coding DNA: TGTGCCAGCAGTAAAATTCCCGGGACAGGGGGCGCGTTCACTGAAGCTTTCTTT.